These 12 T cell receptor beta chains came from one sample sequenced in a study of blood T cell repertoires in COVID-19. Libraries were prepared by immunoSEQ multiplex PCR; TCRdb keeps only in-frame clonotypes and omits some of them. There are under 300,000 clones in the sample; 85% to 90% occur only once, and around 6.5% lies in the top ten. Specimen: peripheral blood. All receptors come from a man aged 60-69 years with acute or convalescent COVID-19.

This clone was seen a single time. The genes are TRBV24-1 and TRBJ1-2, with D possibly being TRBD1 (5 bases). Trimming stripped 5 bases from V and 7 bases from J, with 16 bases between. The CDR3 contains 14 residues. CDR1 and CDR2 (germline): KGHDR, SFDVKD. The DNA of the CDR3 is TGTGCCACCAGTGCGACGGGGGGGGTGGTTGGCTACACCTTC. The encoded protein is CATSATGGVVGYTF.

This clone was seen only a few times. This chain links TRBV28 with TRBJ2-7; 7 bases align to TRBD1. The germline CDR1 and CDR2 sequences are MDHEN and SYDVKM. V was clipped by 11 bases and J by 4 bases; unmatched bases: 20. This CDR3 has 16 residues. The CDR3 DNA is TGTGCCGCGGTACAGGGGCCCCCCGAGGCTAAGTACGAGCAGTACTTC. It is translated as CAAVQGPPEAKYEQYF. Variable domain in full (rest from reference TRBV28 and TRBJ2-7): DVKVTQSSRYLVKRTGEKVFLECVQDMDHENMFWYRQDPGLGLRLIYFSYDVKMKEKGDIPEGYSVSREKKERFSLILESASTNQTSMYLCAAVQGPPEAKYEQYFGPGTRLTVT.

The chain couples TRBV7-9 to TRBJ2-6; perhaps TRBD2 as D (6 bases). Germline CDR1 reads SEHNR; CDR2 reads FQNEAQ (reference sequence). The germline V and J ends were trimmed by 5 bases and 4 bases, with 9 bases remaining between them. CDR3 length: 14 amino acids. CDR3 coding DNA: TGTGCCAGCAGCCCCGGGAGAGGGGCCAACGTCCTGACTTTC. Translation gives CASSPGRGANVLTF. Based on the CDR3 plus reference TRBV7-9 and TRBJ2-6, the full variable domain is DTGVSQNPRHKITKRGQNVTFRCDPISEHNRLYWYRQTLGQGPEFLTYFQNEAQLEKSRLLSDRFSAERPKGSFSTLEIQRTEQGDSAMYLCASSPGRGANVLTFGAGSRLTVL.

This sequence joins TRBV6-5 and TRBJ1-3, with D hard to call. Germline V gene data show CDR1 as MNHEY and CDR2 as SVGAGI. Trimming cost V 7 bases and J 4 bases, with 17 bases left between them. The CDR3 length is 15 residues. In DNA form, the CDR3 reads TGTGCCAGCACTAGGGCCCGCTCGGGGGGAAACACCATATATTTT. Protein: CASTRARSGGNTIYF.

The chain employs TRBV5-1 and TRBJ1-4; 10 bases align to TRBD1. The CDR3 consists of 16 residues. Trimming took 0 bases from V and 3 from J; bases not matched to a gene: 2. CDR1 is SGHRS and CDR2 is YFSETQ in the germline V gene. The CDR3 loop is CASSLAGTGANEKLFF. The CDR3 DNA reads as TGCGCCAGCAGCTTGGCCGGGACAGGGGCTAATGAAAAACTGTTTTTT.

V is TRBV9 and J is TRBJ2-1; D call uncertain. The CDR3 sequence is 15 residues long. CDR1 and CDR2 from the germline V gene are SGDLS and YYNGEE. V was clipped by 0 bases and J by 5 bases, with 12 bases between them. The CDR3 protein is CASSVGPDSHNEQFF. CDR3 nucleotide sequence: TGTGCCAGCAGCGTAGGTCCCGACTCGCACAATGAGCAGTTCTTC.

The chain is built from TRBV5-4 and TRBJ2-7, with D maybe TRBD2 (6 bases). Germline V gives CDR1 SGHNT, CDR2 YYREEE (reference sequence). The CDR3 totals 16 residues. The V end was cut by 4 bases, the J end by 0 bases, with 17 bases between. The CDR3 spells CASSPFGGMSSYEQYF. The CDR3 nucleotides are TGTGCCAGCAGCCCCTTCGGCGGGATGAGCTCCTACGAGCAGTACTTC.

This clone appeared once. The rearrangement joins TRBV29-1 to TRBJ2-2; the D gene is possibly TRBD1 (5 bases). The germline CDR1 and CDR2 sequences are SQVTM and ANQGSEA. V lost 4 bases and J lost 7, with 13 bases in between. CDR3 size: 13 residues. CDR3 in DNA: TGCAGCGTTGCTATGGGGCAGAACGGGGAGCTGTTTTTT. This translates into CSVAMGQNGELFF.

V is TRBV4-1 and J is TRBJ2-5; 8 bases line up with TRBD1. The CDR3 spans 17 residues. After removal of 0 bases from V and 5 bases from J, the junction contained 11 bases not matched to a gene. The germline gives CDR1 MGHRA, CDR2 YSYEKL. The CDR3 DNA follows: TGCGCCAGCAGCCAAGAGGCAGGGGGCAGGCCCGGGGAGACCCAGTACTTC. This encodes CASSQEAGGRPGETQYF.

CDR3 region: CASSLIRQGEAFF. The CDR3, as DNA: TGTGCCAGCAGCCTCATAAGACAGGGTGAAGCTTTCTTT. V and J are TRBV14 and TRBJ1-1; 7 bases fit TRBD1. Per the germline V gene, CDR1 is SGHDN and CDR2 is FVKESK. The CDR3 is made up of 13 amino acids. V was pared by 4 bases and J by 7 bases, with 6 bases of the junction left unmatched.

V usage is TRBV7-9 and J usage is TRBJ2-7; weak D call: TRBD1 (5 bases). The CDR3 covers 15 residues. Trimming cost V 0 bases and J 2 bases, with 11 bases left between them. CDR1 SEHNR and CDR2 FQNEAQ come from the germline V gene (reference sequence). In DNA form, the CDR3 reads TGTGCCAGCAGCTTAGCTAACCCAGGGACCTACGAGCAGTACTTC. Encoded protein: CASSLANPGTYEQYF.

This clone was seen only once. V gene TRBV28 combines with J gene TRBJ2-7, with 11 positions matching TRBD1. The junction had 9 bases not matched to a gene; V was cut back by 5 bases and J by 6 bases. The CDR3 runs 15 residues. Germline CDR1 and CDR2: MDHEN and SYDVKM. The CDR3 nucleotides read TGTGCCAGCAGTAAAAGGACAGGGGGCGCCTCCGAGCAGTACTTC. Protein product: CASSKRTGGASEQYF.